The 10 T cell receptor beta chains in this list originate from one sample, sequenced in a study of Graves' ophthalmopathy and Graves' hyperthyroidism. Amplification targeted the TCR beta CDR3 regions, with RNA transcripts as the source material. HTBI primers were used in a first-round RT-PCR, which preceded a second-round multiplex PCR. Using its own MiXCR run on the multiplex PCR reads, TCRdb lists one record per CDR3 protein. Of about 390,000 distinct CDR3 sequences in the sample, 15% were seen once. The sequencing sample was made of peripheral blood. Every receptor here comes from a young woman with stable Graves' hyperthyroidism.

This clonotype was recorded many times. This chain's CDR3 is CASSSYPRDRDTYEQYF. For the CDR3, the DNA is TGTGCCAGCAGTTCATATCCCCGGGACAGGGACACCTACGAGCAGTACTTC. The chain has TRBV27 and TRBJ2-7; TRBD1 aligns across 9 bases. With V trimmed by 4 bases and J by 2 bases, 12 bases remained unmatched. Germline V gene data show CDR1 as MNHEY and CDR2 as SMNVEV (reference sequence). The CDR3 consists of 17 residues.

This clonotype was counted ten times or more. The chain recombines TRBV29-1 with TRBJ1-1, with unresolved D. The V gene lost 7 bases and the J gene lost 1 base, with 7 bases spanning the gap. CDR1 and CDR2 (germline): SQVTM, ANQGSEA. This CDR3 contains 11 residues. This CDR3 reads CSASTNTEAFF. The CDR3 bases are TGCAGCGCATCTACGAACACTGAAGCTTTCTTT.

This clonotype appeared many times. For the CDR3, the DNA is TGTGCCAGCAGACCCCTGTCGGGGGATGAGACCCAGTACTTC. Its translation is CASRPLSGDETQYF. The chain has TRBV6-1 and TRBJ2-5, with D possibly being TRBD2 (6 bases). Per germline, CDR1 MNHNS and CDR2 SASEGT. The CDR3 has 14 residues. Deletions cut 6 bases from V and 5 bases from J, with 16 bases between.

This clonotype has at least ten counts. V and J are TRBV7-2 and TRBJ1-1; D call uncertain. Germline V gene data show CDR1 as SGHTA and CDR2 as FQGNSA. This CDR3 comprises 15 residues. V lost 0 bases and J 4 bases, leaving 12 bases between the germline ends. The CDR3 sequence: CASSLAPWWATEAFF. The CDR3 nucleotides read TGTGCCAGCAGCTTAGCCCCCTGGTGGGCCACTGAAGCTTTCTTT.

The sample holds many counts of this clonotype. The chain links TRBV12-3 or TRBV12-4 to TRBJ2-7; 9 nucleotides match TRBD1. CDR3 size: 14 residues. With V trimmed by 5 bases and J by 3 bases, 5 bases remained unmatched. Here the CDR3 DNA reads TGTGCCAGCAGTACGGACAGGGGCGGCTACGAGCAGTACTTC. It encodes CASSTDRGGYEQYF.

This clonotype was counted only a few times. The chain couples TRBV20-1 to TRBJ1-2, with a tentative D call TRBD1 (6 bases). This CDR3 has 14 residues. Trimming removed 3 bases from V and 2 bases from J, with 13 bases in between. Germline V gene lookup returns CDR1 DFQATT and CDR2 SNEGSKA (reference sequence). The CDR3 nucleotides read TGCAGTGCTAGTATTCAGGGGACGAACTATGGCTACACCTTC. It translates to CSASIQGTNYGYTF.

This chain uses TRBV10-3 with TRBJ1-1; TRBD1 aligns across 7 bases. J was trimmed by 0 bases and V by 4 bases; bases with no gene match: 5. Germline V CDR1 and CDR2: ENHRY, SYGVKD. This CDR3 is 15 amino acids long. The CDR3 region is CAISAGTVMNTEAFF. CDR3 bases: TGTGCCATCAGTGCCGGGACAGTCATGAACACTGAAGCTTTCTTT.

This clonotype was counted many times. The chain has TRBV12-5 and TRBJ2-5; 10 bases are a match to TRBD1. CDR1 is LGHNT, CDR2 FRNRAP, per germline. CDR3 size: 14 residues. The trim removed 1 base at V and 6 bases at J, leaving 2 bases unmatched. CDR3 sequence reads: CASGLGQGAKTQYF. CDR3 DNA: TGTGCTAGTGGTTTGGGACAGGGGGCGAAGACCCAGTACTTC.

Comment on this clonotype: A clone one base away is much larger, so this may be a read error. A read error is likely, as this CDR3 ends without the conserved phenylalanine or tryptophan. This chain links TRBV20-1 with TRBJ2-2; D uncertain. The V end lost 1 base, the J end lost 2 bases, and 5 bases lay between the germline ends. This CDR3 has 13 amino acids. CDR1 is DFQATT and CDR2 is SNEGSKA in the germline V gene (reference sequence). This CDR3 is CSARGANTGELFL. CDR3 nucleotides: TGCAGTGCTAGAGGAGCCAACACCGGGGAGCTGTTTTTA.

The chain joins TRBV19 to TRBJ1-2; TRBD1 matches 7 bases. Losses at the gene ends were 6 bases for V and 2 bases for J; bases not matched to a gene: 6. The germline V gene encodes CDR1 LNHDA and CDR2 SQIVND (reference sequence). CDR3 size: 14 residues. The CDR3 reads CASRHQGGNYGYTF. Written as DNA, the CDR3 is TGTGCCAGTAGACACCAGGGGGGCAACTATGGCTACACCTTC.